This entry lists 21 T cell receptor beta chains sequenced from one sample in a study of human T cells and chemical hapten exposure. Time point of the sample: patch test 1, 2 weeks after DPC sensitization. Documented treatment: therapeutic diphenylcyclopropenone sensitization with weekly scalp DPC. Each CDR3 protein gets one entry after TCRdb re-called the RACE reads with MiXCR. The sample includes tens of thousands of distinct CDR3 sequences, approximately 11% seen only once; the top ten take around 4.5%. This specimen was whole blood, taken in connection with sensitization to the hapten diphenylcyclopropenone (DPC). Receptors were obtained from a woman aged 45-60 years with alopecia areata. Some clones in this sample may be carry-over from other donors' samples.

This clonotype appeared many times. The V call is TRBV5-5, the J call TRBJ2-1, with 10 bases identical to TRBD2. This CDR3 spans 15 amino acids. In germline, CDR1 is SGHKS, CDR2 YYEKEE (reference sequence). V was pared by 4 bases and J by 3 bases, with 4 bases of the junction left unmatched. The CDR3 region has the DNA TGTGCCAGCAGCCTTACTAGCGGGGACTACAATGAGCAGTTCTTC. Residues: CASSLTSGDYNEQFF.

The rearrangement uses TRBV20-1 and TRBJ2-5, with TRBD1 matching over 9 bases. The V gene's germline CDR1 is DFQATT and CDR2 SNEGSKA (reference sequence). Losses at the gene ends were 5 bases for V and 4 bases for J; bases not matched to a gene: 2. The CDR3 has 12 amino acids. CDR3 sequence (DNA): TGCAGTGCTCCGGACAGGGGAGAGACCCAGTACTTC. Translating gives CSAPDRGETQYF.

The CDR3 is CASSLNRRAYGYTF. The CDR3 DNA follows: TGTGCCAGCAGCTTAAACCGGCGCGCCTATGGCTACACCTTC. V and J are TRBV7-2 and TRBJ1-2; D is unresolved. Between the trimmed V and J ends, which lost 2 bases and 4 bases, there was a span of 11 bases. Germline V lookup: CDR1 SGHTA, CDR2 FQGNSA. This CDR3 comprises 14 residues.

This clonotype has ten or more counts. The chain combines TRBV12-3 or TRBV12-4 with TRBJ2-2; tentatively, D is TRBD1 or TRBD2 (5 bases each). V lost 8 bases and J 1 base, leaving 17 bases between the germline ends. The CDR3 runs to 16 residues. In DNA, the CDR3 is TGTGCCAGCCTTAAAGGAGGCAGGGTGAACACCGGGGAGCTGTTTTTT. Translation gives CASLKGGRVNTGELFF.

In its sample, this clonotype was seen many times. The CDR3 here is CASSFVGSYEQYF. The CDR3 DNA is TGTGCCAGCAGCTTTGTAGGGAGCTACGAGCAGTACTTC. The genes are TRBV7-9 and TRBJ2-7; D possibly corresponds to TRBD2 (5 bases). This CDR3 region has 13 residues. V shed 3 bases and J shed 3 bases, with 9 bases lying between them. Germline CDR1 SEHNR, CDR2 FQNEAQ (reference sequence).

The table lists this clonotype with many counts. The CDR3 coding sequence is TGTGCCAGTGCCGGGACAGGGAAGGTGAACACTGAAGCTTTCTTT. Protein product: CASAGTGKVNTEAFF. The chain combines TRBV6-2 or TRBV6-3 with TRBJ1-1; 9 bases map to TRBD1. CDR1 MNHEY and CDR2 SVGEGT come from the germline V gene. The CDR3 runs to 15 residues. Germline trimming cut 9 bases from V and 0 bases from J; bases unmatched to any gene: 8.

The genes are TRBV7-9 and TRBJ2-2; 8 bases agree with TRBD1. The CDR3 consists of 18 residues. V gave up 3 bases and J gave up 2 bases; unmatched junction bases: 11. Germline V gene lookup returns CDR1 SEHNR and CDR2 FQNEAQ (reference sequence). This CDR3 is CASSFRTGQAANTGELFF. CDR3 coding DNA: TGTGCCAGCAGCTTCCGGACAGGGCAAGCGGCTAACACCGGGGAGCTGTTTTTT. The whole variable domain, remainder taken from reference TRBV7-9 and TRBJ2-2, is DTGVSQNPRHKITKRGQNVTFRCDPISEHNRLYWYRQTLGQGPEFLTYFQNEAQLEKSRLLSDRFSAERPKGSFSTLEIQRTEQGDSAMYLCASSFRTGQAANTGELFFGEGSRLTVL.

This clonotype occurred many times. The chain couples TRBV29-1 to TRBJ1-2; D perhaps matches TRBD1 (5 bases). The CDR3 is made up of 14 amino acids. V shed 0 bases and J shed 8 bases, with 16 bases lying between them. The germline gives CDR1 SQVTM, CDR2 ANQGSEA. The CDR3 DNA sequence: TGCAGCGTTGAAGATCACACCGCAGGGAGGGGCTACACCTTC. Encoded protein: CSVEDHTAGRGYTF. The variable domain in full, completed from reference TRBV29-1 and TRBJ1-2, reads SAVISQKPSRDICQRGTSLTIQCQVDSQVTMMFWYRQQPGQSLTLIATANQGSEATYESGFVIDKFPISRPNLTFSTLTVSNMSPEDSSIYLCSVEDHTAGRGYTFGSGTRLTVV.

At least ten counts were recorded for this clonotype. This chain connects TRBV27 to TRBJ1-5; 7 bases match TRBD1. V shed 5 bases, J shed 0 bases, and the junction held 7 bases outside the gene matches. Germline V gives CDR1 MNHEY, CDR2 SMNVEV (reference sequence). CDR3 size: 16 residues. The CDR3 coding sequence is TGTGCCAGCAGTCCCTTGACAGGGACTAGCAATCAGCCCCAGCATTTT. Translated: CASSPLTGTSNQPQHF.

The chain employs TRBV11-2 and TRBJ1-6; 8 bases line up with TRBD1. This CDR3 is built from 16 residues. Germline V gives CDR1 SGHAT, CDR2 FQNNGV. V dropped 7 bases and J dropped 6; count of bases not matched to a gene: 11. CDR3 loop: CASTPGQGASNSPLHF. The CDR3 DNA is TGTGCCAGCACCCCTGGTCAGGGGGCGAGTAATTCACCCCTCCACTTT.

The chain combines TRBV28 with TRBJ2-3; possible D gene TRBD1, 6 bases. Germline CDR1 MDHEN, CDR2 SYDVKM. The CDR3 extends over 12 amino acids. Trimming took 5 bases from V and 7 from J, leaving 10 bases between them. The CDR3 bases are TGTGCCAGCAGTCAGGGGCCATATACGCAGTATTTT. Translated, it gives CASSQGPYTQYF.

This clonotype has just a few counts. J is TRBJ1-1 and V is TRBV29-1; 7 bases map to TRBD1. This CDR3 is built from 12 residues. V was pared by 6 bases and J by 7 bases, with 8 bases of the junction left unmatched. Germline CDR1 is SQVTM and CDR2 is ANQGSEA. CDR3 sequence reads: CSVETGSSEAFF. The CDR3 DNA sequence: TGCAGCGTGGAGACAGGGTCAAGTGAAGCTTTCTTT.

Only a few counts were recorded for this clonotype. J is TRBJ2-1 and V is TRBV7-9; TRBD1 matches at 8 bases. Per germline, CDR1 SEHNR and CDR2 FQNEAQ (reference sequence). V lost 7 bases to trimming and J lost 3 bases; unmatched junction nucleotides: 8. The CDR3 loop spans 15 amino acids. The chain's CDR3 is CASIFVGQVYNEQFF. DNA of the CDR3: TGTGCCAGCATTTTCGTGGGACAGGTCTACAATGAGCAGTTCTTC.

This clonotype was found many times. The chain couples TRBV27 to TRBJ1-5; TRBD1 aligns across 7 bases. Per germline, CDR1 MNHEY and CDR2 SMNVEV (reference sequence). The trim removed 5 bases at V and 7 bases at J, leaving 8 bases unmatched. This CDR3 has 14 residues. The CDR3 protein is CASSPRQGGQPQHF. The CDR3 coding sequence is TGTGCCAGCAGTCCTCGACAGGGAGGCCAGCCCCAGCATTTT.

This clonotype was observed at least ten times. The chain uses TRBV10-3 and TRBJ2-3; 8 bases fit TRBD2. The trim removed 6 bases at V and 0 bases at J, leaving 5 bases unmatched. Germline CDR1 and CDR2: ENHRY and SYGVKD. CDR3 length: 15 amino acids. This CDR3 is CAISRLAPSTDTQYF. CDR3 nucleotide sequence: TGTGCCATCAGCCGACTAGCGCCTAGCACAGATACGCAGTATTTT.

V usage is TRBV27 and J usage is TRBJ2-3, with unresolved D. The ends were cut back, 5 bases at V and 0 bases at J, with 15 bases in the middle. Per germline, CDR1 MNHEY and CDR2 SMNVEV (reference sequence). The CDR3 loop spans 16 amino acids. The CDR3 loop reads CASSAPRLPSTDTQYF. In DNA form, the CDR3 reads TGTGCCAGCAGTGCCCCCCGTCTCCCTAGCACAGATACGCAGTATTTT.

In this sample, this clonotype turned up a few times. This chain joins TRBV28 and TRBJ2-3, with TRBD2 matching over 8 bases. With V trimmed by 4 bases and J by 4 bases, 16 bases remained unmatched. The CDR3 covers 18 residues. The germline gives CDR1 MDHEN, CDR2 SYDVKM. Here the CDR3 DNA reads TGTGCCAGCAGTTACCCCCTACTAGCGGCGAAGGCTGCAGATACGCAGTATTTT. This gives the protein CASSYPLLAAKAADTQYF.

This clonotype was counted a few times. The V and J genes are TRBV7-2 and TRBJ2-5; 8 nucleotides agree with TRBD2. Germline CDR1 is SGHTA and CDR2 is FQGNSA. V dropped 3 bases and J dropped 1; count of bases not matched to a gene: 7. The CDR3 is 16 residues long. Here the CDR3 DNA reads TGTGCCAGCAGCTTGTCGCTCGGGGGGGGCCAAGAGACCCAGTACTTC. Translated, it gives CASSLSLGGGQETQYF. Variable domain in full (rest from reference TRBV7-2 and TRBJ2-5): GAGVSQSPSNKVTEKGKDVELRCDPISGHTALYWYRQSLGQGLEFLIYFQGNSAPDKSGLPSDRFSAERTGGSVSTLTIQRTQQEDSAVYLCASSLSLGGGQETQYFGPGTRLLVL.

The chain combines TRBV7-6 with TRBJ2-1; TRBD2 aligns across 11 bases. The CDR3 has 18 amino acids. Germline trimming cut 0 bases from V and 5 bases from J; bases unmatched to any gene: 9. The germline V gene encodes CDR1 SGHVS and CDR2 FNYEAQ. The CDR3 nucleotides are TGTGCCAGCAGCTTAGCGCGGGGGGGGACTAGCGGACACAATGAGCAGTTCTTC. The encoded protein is CASSLARGGTSGHNEQFF.

In this sample, this clonotype turned up many times. The CDR3 DNA reads as TGTGCCAGCAGTTACCCTGCTCAGCCCCAGCATTTT. Translation gives CASSYPAQPQHF. The rearrangement links TRBV6-2 or TRBV6-3 to TRBJ1-5; D ambiguous. Germline V lookup: CDR1 MNHEY, CDR2 SVGEGT. V gave up 2 bases and J gave up 6 bases, with 5 bases separating them. This CDR3 has 12 residues.

The chain employs TRBV12-5 and TRBJ2-7, with a possible D match to TRBD2 (6 bases). Trimming shortened V by 0 bases and J by 6 bases, and 12 bases separated the two germline ends. The germline CDR1 and CDR2 sequences are LGHNT and FRNRAP. The CDR3 contains 14 residues. DNA for the CDR3: TGTGCTAGTGGTTTGGTACTGTGCGGGGTCGAGCAGTACTTC. It codes for CASGLVLCGVEQYF.